Given below is one T cell receptor (beta chain) in context. The data belong to a study of metastatic and nonmetastatic thyroid tumors. No treatment of any kind had been given to any patient before thyroid surgery. CDR1 and CDR2 from the germline V gene are SGHRS and YFSETQ. CDR3 length equals 16 residues. V lost 4 bases and J lost 1; bases outside the gene matches: 9. TCRdb reassembled clones from the PCR reads with MiXCR. The table lists roughly 57,000 clones, approximately 22% of them singletons. This receptor was obtained from a female donor with papillary thyroid cancer or a benign thyroid nodule (not recorded which). Some clones in this sample may be carry-over from other donors' samples. Sequencing used blood. This sequence joins TRBV5-1 and TRBJ2-7; TRBD1 matches 9 bases. CDR3 protein: CASSLAGQGGSYEQYF. The CDR3 DNA sequence: TGCGCCAGCAGCCTGGCGGGACAGGGTGGTTCCTACGAGCAGTACTTC.